The 22 T cell receptor beta chains given below trace back to one sample, sequenced in a study of cytomegalovirus exposure and HLA in healthy donors. Primers: 60 Vbeta forward and 13 Jbeta reverse. Only in-frame clones appear in the TCRdb table, and some are missing; sequencing was by immunoSEQ multiplex PCR. The sample shows about 180,000 clones, roughly 85% of them seen only once. Sequenced: PBMCs. The receptors stem from a man aged 35-49 years in good health and CMV-seropositive.

CDR3 loop: CASSGQANTGELFF. CDR3 coding DNA: TGTGCCAGCAGTGGACAGGCGAACACCGGGGAGCTGTTTTTT. The chain has TRBV2 and TRBJ2-2, with D perhaps TRBD1 (6 bases). Trimming pared 4 bases from V and 0 bases from J, leaving 6 bases between. The CDR3 has 14 amino acids. Germline V gene lookup returns CDR1 SNHLY and CDR2 FYNNEI.

The rearrangement joins TRBV28 to TRBJ1-5; D is unresolved. CDR1 is MDHEN, CDR2 SYDVKM, per germline. CDR3 length: 12 residues. V was pared by 6 bases and J by 4 bases, with 7 bases between. This CDR3 is CASRAGNQPQHF. For the CDR3, the DNA is TGTGCCAGCAGGGCGGGGAATCAGCCCCAGCATTTT.

The chain links TRBV5-1 to TRBJ1-1, with a tentative D call TRBD1 (5 bases). This CDR3 region has 14 residues. The V gene lost 0 bases and the J gene lost 4 bases, with 10 bases spanning the gap. Per the germline V gene, CDR1 is SGHRS and CDR2 is YFSETQ. In nucleotides, the CDR3 is TGCGCCAGCAGCTTGGCCAGGGAGGGCACTGAAGCTTTCTTT. Its translation is CASSLAREGTEAFF.

J is TRBJ2-7 and V is TRBV25-1; 7 bases map to TRBD1. J lost 1 base, V lost 5 bases, and 11 bases had no gene match. The length of the CDR3 is 16 residues. Germline loops: CDR1 MGHDK, CDR2 SYGVNS. The chain's CDR3 is CASSQIKTGASYEQYF. The CDR3 DNA sequence: TGTGCCAGCAGTCAAATCAAAACAGGGGCTTCCTACGAGCAGTACTTC.

This clone was seen once. The gene calls are TRBV11-1 and TRBJ2-1; 8 bases agree with TRBD2. Germline assignment: CDR1 SGHAT and CDR2 FQDESV (reference sequence). CDR3 length: 15 residues. J was trimmed by 9 bases and V by 5 bases; bases with no gene match: 12. As DNA, the CDR3 is TGTGCCAGCAGCACCCGACGGGGGGGAAGGGGTGAGCAGTTCTTC. The encoded protein is CASSTRRGGRGEQFF.

The chain combines TRBV9 with TRBJ2-3; TRBD2 might be the D (6 bases). This CDR3 contains 14 residues. Trimming left V 0 bases short and J 6 bases short, with 11 bases between. Germline loops: CDR1 SGDLS, CDR2 YYNGEE. The CDR3 sequence is CASSVVVAGDTQYF. The CDR3 region has the DNA TGTGCCAGCAGCGTAGTAGTGGCGGGGGATACGCAGTATTTT.

This chain uses TRBV18 with TRBJ2-5; D is unresolved. Germline V lookup: CDR1 KGHSH, CDR2 LQKENI. The CDR3 contains 12 residues. With 2 bases removed from V and 5 bases from J, the gap between germline ends came to 6 bases. DNA for the CDR3: TGTGCCAGCTCACCATTCGGGGAGACCCAGTACTTC. It translates to CASSPFGETQYF.

The gene calls are TRBV2 and TRBJ2-2; 7 nucleotides match TRBD2. CDR1 and CDR2 (germline): SNHLY, FYNNEI. V lost 8 bases, J lost 3 bases, and 6 bases stayed unmatched. This CDR3 spans 14 amino acids. The CDR3 here is CASRGSVDTGELFF. The CDR3 nucleotides are TGTGCCAGCCGCGGGAGTGTGGACACCGGGGAGCTGTTTTTT.

The chain combines TRBV21-1 with TRBJ1-3; the D call in the table, TRBD1, was not verified against the DNA. TRBV21-1 is deemed a pseudogene. The CDR3 runs to 16 residues. CDR3 DNA sequence: TGTGCCAGCAGCAAAGCGGGCTCTTTCTCTGGAAACACCATATATTTT. Its protein is CASSKAGSFSGNTIYF.

The chain is built from TRBV9 and TRBJ1-6; TRBD1 aligns across 8 bases. There are 17 residues in the CDR3. V gave up 3 bases and J gave up 6 bases; unmatched junction bases: 11. Germline assignment: CDR1 SGDLS and CDR2 YYNGEE. The CDR3 nucleotides are TGTGCCAGCAGCGAACAGGGGGAGGCAACTCTTAATTCACCCCTCCACTTT. Translated, it gives CASSEQGEATLNSPLHF.

This chain uses TRBV1 with TRBJ2-1; the table's D call, TRBD2, has no DNA check behind it. TRBV1 is reported as a pseudogene. The CDR3 is 15 amino acids. DNA for the CDR3: TGCACCAGCAGCCCCGGACTGCCACTGTACAATGAGCAGTTCTTC. It codes for CTSSPGLPLYNEQFF.

This clone was seen once. V gene TRBV29-1 combines with J gene TRBJ1-2; 12 nucleotides align to TRBD1. Trimming cost V 4 bases and J 5 bases; bases outside gene matches: 8. This CDR3 contains 15 residues. From germline, CDR1 is SQVTM and CDR2 ANQGSEA. For the CDR3, the DNA is TGCAGCGTTGCGGGGACAGGGGGCCCCCGATATGGCTACACCTTC. It specifies CSVAGTGGPRYGYTF.

The chain employs TRBV7-6 and TRBJ2-5, with D possibly TRBD1 on 6 matching bases. This CDR3 spans 15 amino acids. Germline CDR1 and CDR2: SGHVS and FNYEAQ. Trimming pared 7 bases from V and 4 bases from J, leaving 19 bases between. The CDR3 spells CASTPRSGGVETQYF. The CDR3 DNA is TGTGCCAGCACCCCAAGGAGTGGGGGCGTAGAGACCCAGTACTTC.

The chain combines TRBV5-1 with TRBJ1-2; the match to TRBD1 covers 9 bases. J gave up 1 base and V 4 bases, and 8 bases lay outside the gene matches. The CDR3 is made up of 16 amino acids. Looked up from germline, CDR1 is SGHRS and CDR2 is YFSETQ. The CDR3 protein is CASSVGQGNVNYGYTF. The CDR3 DNA sequence: TGCGCCAGCAGCGTCGGACAGGGGAACGTTAACTATGGCTACACCTTC.

V is TRBV11-3 and J is TRBJ1-1, with a tentative D call TRBD1 (5 bases). Germline CDR1 reads SGHNT; CDR2 reads YENEEA. V was trimmed by 5 bases and J by 1 base, leaving 17 bases between them. The CDR3 length is 16 residues. Here the CDR3 reads CASSPRAGLGNTEAFF. In nucleotides, the CDR3 is TGTGCCAGCAGCCCCCGGGCGGGGCTTGGGAACACTGAAGCTTTCTTT.

The gene calls are TRBV5-8 and TRBJ2-5; maybe TRBD2 (6 bases). Germline CDR1 reads SGHTS; CDR2 reads YDEGEE. The CDR3 has 14 residues. V lost 0 bases and J 1 base, leaving 7 bases between the germline ends. The DNA of the CDR3 is TGTGCCAGCAGCTTGGCGGGAGCCCAAGAGACCCAGTACTTC. Amino acids: CASSLAGAQETQYF.

V gene TRBV5-1 combines with J gene TRBJ2-7, with 8 positions matching TRBD2. The V gene end was trimmed by 3 bases and the J gene end by 3 bases; junction bases not matched to a gene: 8. From germline, CDR1 is SGHRS and CDR2 YFSETQ. This CDR3 contains 15 residues. For the CDR3, the DNA is TGCGCCAGCAGCTCACTCCAGACTAGCGTCTACGAGCAGTACTTC. Amino acids: CASSSLQTSVYEQYF.

This clone showed up just once. The sample has other DNA sequences that encode this CDR3 too. The chain carries TRBV2 and TRBJ2-1, with TRBD1 matching 9 bases. J gave up 8 bases and V 8 bases, and 13 bases lay outside the gene matches. This CDR3 region has 15 residues. CDR1 and CDR2 (germline): SNHLY, FYNNEI. The CDR3 DNA sequence: TGTGCCAGCGAAGTCGACAGGGGGTTAGGCGATGAGCAGTTCTTC. Translated: CASEVDRGLGDEQFF.

The genes are TRBV14 and TRBJ1-2; the D is unclear. V was shortened by 3 bases and J by 8 bases, with 13 bases between the two germline ends. This CDR3 contains 13 residues. Germline CDR1 is SGHDN and CDR2 is FVKESK. CDR3 region: CASSHPRREGYTF. For the CDR3, the DNA is TGTGCCAGCAGCCACCCAAGGAGGGAAGGCTACACCTTC.

The chain has TRBV5-1 and TRBJ2-7, with 8 bases aligning to TRBD2. This CDR3 is built from 17 residues. Germline-derived CDR1 and CDR2 are SGHRS and YFSETQ. V gave up 0 bases and J gave up 4 bases; unmatched junction bases: 12. The CDR3, as DNA: TGCGCCAGCAGCTTGGGGCCTGCGGGAGGAAACGGTTACGAGCAGTACTTC. Its translation is CASSLGPAGGNGYEQYF.

The CDR3 bases are TGTGCCACCAGCAGAGACCCAGGGGGCTCTGGGGCCAACGTCCTGACTTTC. Translation gives CATSRDPGGSGANVLTF. The chain joins TRBV15 to TRBJ2-6, with 7 positions matching TRBD1. V was clipped by 0 bases and J by 0 bases; unmatched bases: 2. Germline loops: CDR1 LNHNV, CDR2 YYDKDF (reference sequence). The CDR3 has 17 amino acids.

Only one count was recorded for this clone. The V gene is TRBV6-5, the J gene TRBJ2-5; TRBD2 matches 12 bases. V lost 6 bases to trimming and J lost 4 bases; unmatched junction nucleotides: 6. The CDR3 spans 15 residues. The germline V gene encodes CDR1 MNHEY and CDR2 SVGAGI. This CDR3 reads CASSRTSGRLETQYF. The CDR3 DNA is TGTGCCAGCAGCAGAACTAGCGGGAGGTTAGAGACCCAGTACTTC.